These 7 T cell receptor beta chains were all obtained from the same sample, sequenced in a study of T cell repertoires in cytomegalovirus infection. One entry per CDR3 protein results from TCRdb running MiXCR on the reads. Here the sample spans almost 300,000 distinct CDR3 sequences, around 10% being singletons. Sample: PBMCs. The receptors originated from a human donor in good health (CMV status not recorded). Some clones in this sample may be carry-over from other donors' samples.

Many counts were recorded for this clonotype. This rearrangement joins TRBV7-8 to TRBJ2-3; TRBD2 might be the D (7 bases). The CDR3 is 15 residues long. Trimming took off 8 bases at V and 2 bases at J, with 17 bases between the two ends. Germline CDR1 and CDR2: SGHVS and FQNEAQ. As DNA, the CDR3 is TGTGCCAGCTCTAGGGGGGGGGCCGTCACAGATACGCAGTATTTT. Its protein product is CASSRGGAVTDTQYF.

The rearrangement links TRBV5-5 to TRBJ2-3; D might be TRBD1 (5 bases). V was clipped by 0 bases and J by 3 bases, with 17 bases between them. CDR3 size: 17 residues. CDR1 SGHKS and CDR2 YYEKEE come from the germline V gene (reference sequence). The CDR3 spells CASSLVWGPFGTDTQYF. CDR3 nucleotides: TGTGCCAGCAGCTTGGTTTGGGGCCCGTTCGGGACAGATACGCAGTATTTT.

The table lists this clonotype with many counts. The rearrangement links TRBV20-1 to TRBJ2-3; 9 nucleotides agree with TRBD2. From germline, CDR1 is DFQATT and CDR2 SNEGSKA (reference sequence). V shed 2 bases, J shed 4 bases, and the junction held 4 bases outside the gene matches. The CDR3 contains 14 residues. CDR3 sequence reads: CSARSSGAADTQYF. As DNA, the CDR3 is TGCAGTGCTAGATCTAGCGGGGCGGCAGATACGCAGTATTTT.

This clonotype has just one count. A much larger clone differs from this one at a single base, so this may be a read error. The V gene is TRBV5-1, the J gene TRBJ2-1, with D perhaps matching TRBD1 or TRBD2 (5 bases each). This CDR3 is built from 15 residues. Per germline, CDR1 SGHRS and CDR2 YFSETQ. The DNA for the CDR3 is TGCGCCAGAAGCTTGGCCGGGACCAGTTACAATGAGCAGTTCTTC. Translated: CARSLAGTSYNEQFF.

This clonotype showed up many times. The chain is built from TRBV14 and TRBJ1-1; D not certain. CDR3 length equals 13 residues. Per the germline V gene, CDR1 is SGHDN and CDR2 is FVKESK. Trimming removed 2 bases from V and 2 bases from J, with 6 bases in between. As DNA, the CDR3 is TGTGCCAGCAGCCAATATTACAACACTGAAGCTTTCTTT. This translates into CASSQYYNTEAFF.

This clonotype showed up just once. The chain carries TRBV7-9 and TRBJ2-3; the D gene is possibly TRBD2 (5 bases). Trimming removed 4 bases at V and 0 bases at J, with 11 bases between. Germline CDR1 is SEHNR and CDR2 is FQNEAQ (reference sequence). The CDR3 consists of 15 residues. CDR3 nucleotides: TGTGCCAGCAGCTACTGGACGGGGAGCACAGATACGCAGTATTTT. Translation gives CASSYWTGSTDTQYF.

This clonotype has ten or more counts. This chain links TRBV14 with TRBJ2-3; possibly TRBD1 for D (5 bases). V gave up 2 bases and J gave up 2 bases, with 11 bases separating them. Germline V gene data show CDR1 as SGHDN and CDR2 as FVKESK. The CDR3 sequence is 15 residues long. The CDR3 region is CASSQRQFFTDTQYF. DNA for the CDR3: TGTGCCAGCAGCCAACGACAGTTCTTCACAGATACGCAGTATTTT.